Here is one TCR beta chain with its context. The entry originates in a study of CD8 T cells in Susac syndrome. This CDR3 is built from 13 residues. Germline V CDR1 and CDR2: SNHLY, FYNNEI. Trimming pared 4 bases from V and 4 bases from J, leaving 7 bases between. The diagnostic criteria for definite or probable disease, as recently defined, were met by the patients with Susac syndrome. With random hexamers, reverse transcription was performed on 0.5 to 1 ug of RNA. Using its own MiXCR run on the immunoSEQ multiplex PCR reads, TCRdb lists one record per CDR3 protein. The sample contains roughly 200,000 distinct CDR3 sequences, around 94% of which appear only once.

The sample was CD4+ T cells from PBMCs. This chain links TRBV2 with TRBJ2-2, with D possibly TRBD2 on 5 matching bases. The clonotype originates from a human donor with Susac syndrome. The CDR3 spells CASSARGTGELFF. CDR3 DNA sequence: TGTGCCAGCAGTGCCCGGGGCACCGGGGAGCTGTTTTTT.